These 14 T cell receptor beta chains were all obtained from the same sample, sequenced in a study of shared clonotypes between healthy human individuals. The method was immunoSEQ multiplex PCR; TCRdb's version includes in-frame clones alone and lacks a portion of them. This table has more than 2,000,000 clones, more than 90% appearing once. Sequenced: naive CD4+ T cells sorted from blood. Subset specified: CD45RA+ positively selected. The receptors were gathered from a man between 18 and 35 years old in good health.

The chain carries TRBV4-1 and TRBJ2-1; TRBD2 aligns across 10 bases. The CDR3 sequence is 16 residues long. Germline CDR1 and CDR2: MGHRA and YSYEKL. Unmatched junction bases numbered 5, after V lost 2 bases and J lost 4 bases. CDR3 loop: CASSQPTSGSYNEQFF. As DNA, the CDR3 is TGCGCCAGCAGCCAACCGACTAGCGGGTCTTACAATGAGCAGTTCTTC.

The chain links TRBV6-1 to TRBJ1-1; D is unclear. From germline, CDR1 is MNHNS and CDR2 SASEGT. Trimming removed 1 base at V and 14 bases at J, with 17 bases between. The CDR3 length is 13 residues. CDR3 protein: CASSEGLKGRCFF. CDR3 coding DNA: TGTGCCAGCAGTGAAGGGTTAAAGGGTAGGTGCTTCTTT.

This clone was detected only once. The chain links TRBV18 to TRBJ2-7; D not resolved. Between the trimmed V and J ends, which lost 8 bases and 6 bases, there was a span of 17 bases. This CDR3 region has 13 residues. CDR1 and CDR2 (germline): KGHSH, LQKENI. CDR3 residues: CASAWRALSEQYF. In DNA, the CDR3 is TGTGCCAGCGCATGGAGAGCACTCTCCGAGCAGTACTTC.

The CDR3 loop is CASSDAGLAGGNEQFF. CDR3 sequence (DNA): TGTGCCAGCAGTGATGCAGGACTAGCGGGCGGCAATGAGCAGTTCTTC. V gene TRBV6-1 combines with J gene TRBJ2-1; 11 bases fit TRBD2. With 3 bases clipped from V and 6 bases from J, the junction kept 7 bases outside the gene matches. Germline values: CDR1 MNHNS, CDR2 SASEGT. The CDR3 sequence is 16 residues long.

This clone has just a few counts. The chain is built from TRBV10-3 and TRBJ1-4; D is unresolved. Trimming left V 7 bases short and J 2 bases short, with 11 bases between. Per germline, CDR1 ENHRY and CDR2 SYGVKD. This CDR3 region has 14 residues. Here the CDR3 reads CAITDGGTNEKLFF. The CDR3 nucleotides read TGTGCCATCACCGACGGAGGCACTAATGAAAAACTGTTTTTT.

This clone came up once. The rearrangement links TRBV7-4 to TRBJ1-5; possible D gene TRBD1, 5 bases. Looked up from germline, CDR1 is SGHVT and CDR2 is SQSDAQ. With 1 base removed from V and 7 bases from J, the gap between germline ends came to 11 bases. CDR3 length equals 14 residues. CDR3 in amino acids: CASSLEGRVQPQHF. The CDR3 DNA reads TGTGCCAGCAGCTTAGAGGGCAGGGTGCAGCCCCAGCATTTT.

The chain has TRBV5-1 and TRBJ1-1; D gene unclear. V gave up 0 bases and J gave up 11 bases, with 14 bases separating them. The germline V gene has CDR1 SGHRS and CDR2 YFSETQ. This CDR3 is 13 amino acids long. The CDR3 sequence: CASSLDEDPGAFF. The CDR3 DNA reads TGCGCCAGCAGCTTGGACGAGGACCCTGGGGCTTTCTTT.

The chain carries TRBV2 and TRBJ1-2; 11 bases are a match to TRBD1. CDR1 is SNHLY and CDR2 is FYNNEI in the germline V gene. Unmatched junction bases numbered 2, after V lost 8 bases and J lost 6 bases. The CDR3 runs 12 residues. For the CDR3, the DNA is TGTGCCAGCGGGGACAGGGGGAATGGCTACACCTTC. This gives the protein CASGDRGNGYTF.

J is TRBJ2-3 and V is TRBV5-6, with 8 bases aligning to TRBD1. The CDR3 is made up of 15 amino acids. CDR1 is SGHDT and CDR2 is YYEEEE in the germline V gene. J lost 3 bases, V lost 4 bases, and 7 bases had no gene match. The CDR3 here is CASSPGQGWTDTQYF. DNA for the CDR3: TGTGCCAGCAGCCCTGGACAGGGTTGGACAGATACGCAGTATTTT. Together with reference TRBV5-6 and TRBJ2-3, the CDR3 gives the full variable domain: DAGVTQSPTHLIKTRGQQVTLRCSPKSGHDTVSWYQQALGQGPQFIFQYYEEEERQRGNFPDRFSGHQFPNYSSELNVNALLLGDSALYLCASSPGQGWTDTQYFGPGTRLTVL.

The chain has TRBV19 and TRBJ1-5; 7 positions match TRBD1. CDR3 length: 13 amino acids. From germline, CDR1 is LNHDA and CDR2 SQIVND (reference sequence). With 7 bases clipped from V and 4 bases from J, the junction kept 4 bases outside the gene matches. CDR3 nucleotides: TGTGCCAGTAAAGAGACAGGGAATCAGCCCCAGCATTTT. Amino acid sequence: CASKETGNQPQHF.

This CDR3 reads CASIASGLAPGELFF. CDR3 nucleotides: TGTGCCAGCATCGCTTCAGGACTAGCGCCCGGGGAGCTGTTTTTT. The genes are TRBV28 and TRBJ2-2; TRBD2 aligns across 9 bases. CDR1 is MDHEN, CDR2 SYDVKM, per germline. V trimming: 7 bases; J trimming: 6 bases; junction bases outside the gene matches: 9. The CDR3 is 15 amino acids.

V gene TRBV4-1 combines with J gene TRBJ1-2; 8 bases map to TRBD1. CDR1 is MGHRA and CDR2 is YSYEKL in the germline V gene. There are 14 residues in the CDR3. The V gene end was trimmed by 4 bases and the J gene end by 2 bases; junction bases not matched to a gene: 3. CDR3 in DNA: TGCGCCAGCAGCCGGACAGGGCCAAACTATGGCTACACCTTC. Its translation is CASSRTGPNYGYTF.

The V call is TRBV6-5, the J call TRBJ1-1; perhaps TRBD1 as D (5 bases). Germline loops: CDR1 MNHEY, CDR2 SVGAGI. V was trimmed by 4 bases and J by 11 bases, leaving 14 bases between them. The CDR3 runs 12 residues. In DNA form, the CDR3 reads TGTGCCAGCAGTTTATCGACGGGGCTGGCTTTCTTT. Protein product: CASSLSTGLAFF.

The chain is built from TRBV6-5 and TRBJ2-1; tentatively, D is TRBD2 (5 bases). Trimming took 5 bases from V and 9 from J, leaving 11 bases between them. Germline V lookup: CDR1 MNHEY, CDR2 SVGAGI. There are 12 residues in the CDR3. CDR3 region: CASSRPEGEQFF. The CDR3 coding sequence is TGTGCCAGCAGTAGGCCCGAGGGTGAGCAGTTCTTC.